These 8 T cell receptor beta chains share one sample of origin, sequenced in a study of T cells in Graves' hyperthyroidism and ophthalmopathy. Using RNA transcripts as the source, TCR beta CDR3 regions were amplified. HTBI primers were the set used in a first-round RT-PCR of the TCR CDR3. TCRdb fed the multiplex PCR reads into MiXCR, producing one record per CDR3 protein. The table shows around 450,000 distinct CDR3 sequences, with roughly 14% occurring only once. The sample consisted of blood. All receptors come from a woman younger than 30 with Graves' hyperthyroidism.

The CDR3 reads CASSLWTGPYGYTF. CDR3 DNA: TGTGCCAGCAGTTTATGGACAGGCCCATATGGCTACACCTTC. The chain links TRBV2 to TRBJ1-2, with 7 bases matching TRBD1. The V gene end was trimmed by 5 bases and the J gene end by 5 bases; junction bases not matched to a gene: 8. The CDR3 totals 14 residues. CDR1 is SNHLY, CDR2 FYNNEI, per germline.

The chain joins TRBV12-3 or TRBV12-4 to TRBJ2-1; TRBD2 matches 12 bases. The CDR3 is made up of 17 amino acids. Trimming removed 2 bases from V and 7 bases from J; junction bases left unmatched: 9. Here the CDR3 DNA reads TGTGCCAGCAGTTTACTAGCGGGGGGGCTCCAGGGGAATGAGCAGTTCTTC. Its translation is CASSLLAGGLQGNEQFF.

The genes are TRBV28 and TRBJ1-2, with a possible D match to TRBD1 (5 bases). The CDR3 is made up of 17 amino acids. Germline-derived CDR1 and CDR2 are MDHEN and SYDVKM. Trimming pared 6 bases from V and 6 bases from J, leaving 26 bases between. The CDR3 loop reads CASSRYQGRAGINGYTF. The DNA for the CDR3 is TGTGCCAGCAGCCGATATCAGGGCCGGGCGGGTATTAATGGCTACACCTTC.

This clonotype showed up many times. The rearrangement uses TRBV10-1 and TRBJ2-3, with 8 bases that match TRBD2. Looked up from germline, CDR1 is WNHNN and CDR2 is SYGVQD (reference sequence). This CDR3 is built from 14 residues. J gave up 6 bases and V 3 bases, and 5 bases lay outside the gene matches. The CDR3 sequence is CASSEGGTRDTQYF. The CDR3 bases are TGCGCCAGCAGTGAAGGGGGGACTAGGGATACGCAGTATTTT.

This clonotype was counted many times. The chain recombines TRBV24-1 with TRBJ1-2; D is possibly TRBD1 (5 bases). V shed 5 bases and J shed 5 bases, with 11 bases lying between them. The CDR3 sequence is 13 residues long. Looked up from germline, CDR1 is KGHDR and CDR2 is SFDVKD. In nucleotides, the CDR3 is TGTGCCACCAGTGGTTATGCAGGGTATGGCTACACCTTC. Translating it yields CATSGYAGYGYTF.

This chain joins TRBV7-2 and TRBJ2-5; D may be TRBD1 (5 bases). The CDR3 has 14 amino acids. The V end was cut by 5 bases, the J end by 1 base, with 11 bases between. CDR1 is SGHTA and CDR2 is FQGNSA in the germline V gene. CDR3: CASSPQGGQETQYF. The CDR3 nucleotides are TGTGCCAGCAGCCCGCAGGGTGGCCAAGAGACCCAGTACTTC.

V is TRBV20-1 and J is TRBJ1-3; 8 bases map to TRBD1. Germline CDR1 is DFQATT and CDR2 is SNEGSKA (reference sequence). The CDR3 has 17 amino acids. J gave up 0 bases and V 1 base, and 8 bases lay outside the gene matches. Here the CDR3 DNA reads TGCAGTGCTAGAGTAGGGGCAGGGGGCTCCTCTGGAAACACCATATATTTT. Protein sequence: CSARVGAGGSSGNTIYF.

The V gene is TRBV4-1, the J gene TRBJ2-3; D is uncertain. This CDR3 contains 14 residues. V lost 4 bases to trimming and J lost 7 bases, with 15 bases between them. CDR1 and CDR2 from the germline V gene are MGHRA and YSYEKL. The CDR3 protein is CASSPLRTENTQYF. In nucleotides, the CDR3 is TGCGCCAGCAGCCCCCTTCGGACCGAAAATACGCAGTATTTT.